What follows are 12 T cell receptor beta chains derived from one specimen sequenced in a study of control samples from healthy donors and cancer patients. The assay was immunoSEQ multiplex PCR, and TCRdb's table has in-frame clones only and misses some. The sample has under 450,000 clones; roughly 90% are singletons. Sequenced input: PBMCs. Receptors originate from a man aged 40-49 years with head and neck cancer.

The chain couples TRBV11-2 to TRBJ2-1, with 8 bases matching TRBD1. This CDR3 contains 13 residues. Germline lookup yields CDR1 SGHAT and CDR2 FQNNGV. J gave up 9 bases and V 3 bases, and 4 bases lay outside the gene matches. The CDR3 loop reads CASSLNGQGEQFF. The CDR3 DNA sequence: TGTGCCAGCAGCTTGAACGGACAGGGTGAGCAGTTCTTC.

This CDR3 is CASSVADPWETQYF. DNA of the CDR3: TGTGCCAGCAGCGTAGCGGACCCCTGGGAGACCCAGTACTTC. J is TRBJ2-5 and V is TRBV9; D ambiguous. The length of the CDR3 is 14 residues. CDR1 and CDR2 from the germline V gene are SGDLS and YYNGEE. Between the trimmed V and J ends, which lost 0 bases and 5 bases, there was a span of 11 bases.

The chain is built from TRBV5-1 and TRBJ1-3; D gene ambiguous. V was pared by 4 bases and J by 0 bases, with 11 bases between. The CDR3 is made up of 15 amino acids. Per the germline V gene, CDR1 is SGHRS and CDR2 is YFSETQ. CDR3 nucleotide sequence: TGCGCCAGCAGCGAAGCTTTCTCCTCTGGAAACACCATATATTTT. Its protein product is CASSEAFSSGNTIYF.

The genes are TRBV2 and TRBJ2-1, with TRBD1 as a possible D gene (5 bases). The CDR3 consists of 14 residues. CDR1 is SNHLY, CDR2 FYNNEI, per germline. The V end was cut by 4 bases, the J end by 9 bases, with 16 bases between. The CDR3 is CASSAGGQGSEQFF. As DNA, the CDR3 is TGTGCCAGCAGTGCCGGTGGGCAGGGTTCTGAGCAGTTCTTC.

The chain couples TRBV11-3 to TRBJ1-2, with 12 bases lining up with TRBD1. Germline assignment: CDR1 SGHNT and CDR2 YENEEA. V shed 0 bases and J 3 bases; nucleotides not matched to a gene: 8. The CDR3 loop spans 18 amino acids. CDR3 in amino acids: CASSLEAGTGGAYYGYTF. The CDR3 coding sequence is TGTGCCAGCAGCTTAGAGGCCGGGACAGGGGGCGCTTACTATGGCTACACCTTC.

The gene calls are TRBV5-1 and TRBJ1-5, with D perhaps TRBD1 (6 bases). Germline assignment: CDR1 SGHRS and CDR2 YFSETQ. The germline V and J ends were trimmed by 0 bases and 7 bases, with 8 bases remaining between them. CDR3 length: 13 residues. The CDR3 region is CASSLARGQPQHF. In DNA form, the CDR3 reads TGCGCCAGCAGCTTGGCCAGGGGACAGCCCCAGCATTTT.

This clone was seen once. V is TRBV5-1 and J is TRBJ2-2; D not certain. Germline lookup yields CDR1 SGHRS and CDR2 YFSETQ. The V end was cut by 1 base, the J end by 2 bases, with 6 bases between. The CDR3 loop spans 14 amino acids. CDR3 sequence reads: CASSLSTNTGELFF. For the CDR3, the DNA is TGCGCCAGCAGCTTGTCTACTAACACCGGGGAGCTGTTTTTT.

Only one count was recorded for this clone. This sequence joins TRBV21-1 and TRBJ1-6. TRBV21-1 is a recognized pseudogene. The CDR3 contains 16 residues. In DNA form, the CDR3 reads TGTGCCAGCAGCCCACTACTCACGAGGGATAATTCACCCCTCCACTTT. Protein product: CASSPLLTRDNSPLHF.

This clone was seen more than once but under ten times. The chain combines TRBV21-1 with TRBJ2-1; the tabulated D call, TRBD2, remains unverified against the DNA. TRBV21-1 is a pseudogene. The CDR3 contains 16 residues. CDR3 region: CASSTRGRGIYNEQFF. In nucleotides, the CDR3 is TGTGCCAGCAGCACCCGCGGGCGTGGGATCTACAATGAGCAGTTCTTC.

The chain is built from TRBV30 and TRBJ2-7, with D uncertain. The V gene lost 3 bases and the J gene lost 9 bases, with 12 bases spanning the gap. This CDR3 has 11 residues. Germline V CDR1 and CDR2: GTSNPN, SVGIG (reference sequence). CDR3 loop: CAWSRPRGQYF. The CDR3 DNA reads TGTGCCTGGAGCCGGCCTCGAGGGCAGTACTTC. The full variable domain, completed using reference TRBV30 and TRBJ2-7, is SQTIHQWPATLVQPVGSPLSLECTVEGTSNPNLYWYRQAAGRGLQLLFYSVGIGQISSEVPQNLSASRPQDRQFILSSKKLLLSDSGFYLCAWSRPRGQYFGPGTRLTVT.

The chain is built from TRBV5-4 and TRBJ1-4, with 8 bases matching TRBD1. This CDR3 contains 14 residues. V dropped 3 bases and J dropped 7; count of bases not matched to a gene: 5. CDR1 is SGHNT, CDR2 YYREEE, per germline (reference sequence). The CDR3 loop is CASSSPGGGEKLFF. The CDR3 DNA sequence: TGTGCCAGCAGCTCACCAGGGGGCGGTGAAAAACTGTTTTTT.

The chain combines TRBV3-1 (or the pseudogene TRBV3-2) with TRBJ2-1; 8 bases are shared with TRBD2. Germline CDR1 and CDR2: LGHDT and YNNKEL (reference sequence). V dropped 8 bases and J dropped 10; count of bases not matched to a gene: 4. This CDR3 region has 11 residues. The CDR3 reads CASRTSGEQFF. The CDR3, as DNA: TGTGCCAGCCGTACTAGCGGCGAGCAGTTCTTC.